This T cell receptor (beta chain) was retrieved from a study of T cell clonality in common variable immunodeficiency. Findings of the study overall: Fewer deletions and N-nucleotide insertions were reportedly seen in common variable immunodeficiency TCR beta sequences.

Germline CDR1 is SGHNT and CDR2 is YENEEA. The CDR3 sequence is 15 residues long. Losses at the gene ends were 6 bases for V and 7 bases for J; bases not matched to a gene: 5. A few counts support this clone. What it recognizes is unknown. The read gets to within 3 residues of the CDR3 end, and the germline J gene fills in the rest. Sequencing input was equivalent genomic DNA from CVID and controls. Clones were read by immunoSEQ multiplex PCR, and TCRdb kept only the in-frame ones, dropping some. There are tens of thousands of clones in the sample, none observed a single time. Patients and controls were mostly of Caucasian heritage. Each donor provided about 4.5 to 8.5 ml of heparinized whole blood.

Sample: peripheral blood mononuclear cells. The chain couples TRBV11-3 to TRBJ2-1, with 14 positions matching TRBD2. This TCR came from a person aged 18 to 75 in good health. CDR3 sequence: CASSGGLAGGNEQFF. Incomplete CDR3 DNA: TGTGCCAGCAGTGGCGGACTAGCGGGGGGTAATGAG.